Below are 24 T cell receptor beta chains sequenced from a single sample in a study of prognosis after radiotherapy for stage I lung cancer. Amplicons of TCR beta CDR3 were generated from genomic DNA by two-round multiplex PCR. Amplification during the initial PCR round employed primers specific to each TRBV and TRBJ gene. TCRdb fed the multiplex PCR reads into MiXCR, producing one record per CDR3 protein. The data hold 15,000 to 20,000 distinct CDR3 sequences, with approximately 50% observed a single time. This sample comprised PBMCs, obtained before or after stereotactic body radiation therapy (not recorded which). The receptors stem from a donor aged 50 or older with non-small cell lung cancer.

A single count supports this clonotype. This rearrangement joins TRBV7-9 to TRBJ1-1; D is ambiguous. Germline CDR1 and CDR2: SEHNR and FQNEAQ (reference sequence). V dropped 4 bases and J dropped 8 bases, with 8 bases sitting between them. There are 11 residues in the CDR3. CDR3 sequence reads: CASSSSSEAFF. The CDR3 DNA reads TGTGCCAGCAGCTCTAGCAGCGAAGCTTTCTTT.

About this clonotype itself: A much larger clone differs by one base, so this may be a read error. The rearrangement uses TRBV9 and TRBJ2-7; 8 bases fit TRBD2. V shed 4 bases, J shed 6 bases, and the junction held 12 bases outside the gene matches. The length of the CDR3 is 15 residues. The germline V gene has CDR1 SGDLS and CDR2 YYNGEE. The CDR3 bases are TGTGCCAGCAGCTCTCCCAGCGGGGGTGTGCCCGAGCAGTACTTC. Amino acids: CASSSPSGGVPEQYF.

The V and J genes are TRBV20-1 and TRBJ1-5; D uncertain. V dropped 3 bases and J dropped 2 bases, with 11 bases sitting between them. The CDR3 contains 14 residues. Germline CDR1 and CDR2: DFQATT and SNEGSKA (reference sequence). The CDR3, as DNA: TGCAGTGCTAGTCCAGCTGTTGGCAATCAGCCCCAGCATTTT. Its protein is CSASPAVGNQPQHF.

This clonotype has a count of ten or more. This chain uses TRBV24-1 with TRBJ2-3; D ambiguous. Germline CDR1 KGHDR, CDR2 SFDVKD. The V end was cut by 4 bases, the J end by 10 bases, with 11 bases between. This CDR3 contains 12 residues. The CDR3 sequence: CATSDLARPQYF. The CDR3, as DNA: TGTGCCACCAGTGACTTAGCACGACCGCAGTATTTT.

The J gene is TRBJ2-3, the V gene TRBV11-3, with 7 bases matching TRBD2. The CDR3 has 15 residues. Germline CDR1 SGHNT, CDR2 YENEEA. J was trimmed by 2 bases and V by 1 base; bases with no gene match: 3. The CDR3 protein is CASSLAGGFTDTQYF. For the CDR3, the DNA is TGTGCCAGCAGCTTAGCGGGGGGATTCACAGATACGCAGTATTTT.

This chain joins TRBV20-1 and TRBJ1-2; D unclear. Germline CDR1 and CDR2: DFQATT and SNEGSKA (reference sequence). The V end was cut by 6 bases, the J end by 6 bases, with 5 bases between. This CDR3 spans 9 amino acids. The CDR3, as DNA: TGCAGTGCCGTGGATGGCTACACCTTC. Its protein product is CSAVDGYTF.

Concerning this clonotype: This may be a read error: a much more frequent sequence differs by one nucleotide. The chain employs TRBV6-4 and TRBJ2-5; D tentatively reads TRBD1 or TRBD2 (5 bases each). The germline gives CDR1 MRHNA, CDR2 SNTAGT. The CDR3 has 12 residues. CDR3 sequence reads: CSSSRGVGTQYF. CDR3 nucleotide sequence: TGTTCCAGCAGTAGAGGGGTGGGGACCCAGTACTTC.

About this clonotype itself: A much larger clone sits a single nucleotide away, making a read error possible. The rearrangement joins TRBV7-3 to TRBJ2-1; 11 bases agree with TRBD2. This CDR3 comprises 17 residues. Germline CDR1 and CDR2: SGHTA and FQGTGA. V lost 8 bases and J lost 8; bases outside the gene matches: 17. The CDR3 DNA is TGTGCCAGCGGCGAAAGGGGACTAGCGGCCTTTAGGGATGAGCAGTTCTTC. It is translated as CASGERGLAAFRDEQFF. The complete variable domain, with remaining parts taken from reference TRBV7-3 and TRBJ2-1, reads GAGVSQTPSNKVTEKGKYVELRCDPISGHTALYWYRQSLGQGPEFLIYFQGTGAADDSGLPNDRFFAVRPEGSVSTLKIQRTERGDSAVYLCASGERGLAAFRDEQFFGPGTRLTVL.

This clonotype was seen a handful of times. This may stem from a read error, because a much larger clone lies one nucleotide away. This chain uses TRBV6-1 with TRBJ2-5; 10 bases are shared with TRBD1. The germline V gene encodes CDR1 MNHNS and CDR2 SASEGT. The CDR3 runs 16 residues. CDR3 coding DNA: TGTGCCAGTAATAAGGGACAGGGGTTCCTCCAAGAGGCCCAGTACTTC. As protein: CASNKGQGFLQEAQYF.

The chain joins TRBV6-4 to TRBJ1-1, with TRBD1 matching over 7 bases. V lost 9 bases and J lost 10; bases outside the gene matches: 8. This CDR3 region has 11 residues. CDR1 is MRHNA, CDR2 SNTAGT, per germline. The CDR3 region is CARIDQGGAFF. DNA for the CDR3: TGTGCCAGGATTGATCAGGGGGGAGCTTTCTTT.

V and J are TRBV27 and TRBJ2-7; perhaps TRBD1 as D (6 bases). This CDR3 region has 15 residues. Trimming shortened V by 5 bases and J by 3 bases, and 17 bases separated the two germline ends. CDR1 and CDR2 (germline): MNHEY, SMNVEV (reference sequence). The CDR3, as DNA: TGTGCCAGCAGTCTAAACTTGGACAGAATCTACGAGCAGTACTTC. Residues: CASSLNLDRIYEQYF.

The V gene is TRBV5-1, the J gene TRBJ2-3, with 12 bases lining up with TRBD2. The CDR3 contains 16 residues. The germline V gene encodes CDR1 SGHRS and CDR2 YFSETQ. The trim removed 4 bases at V and 3 bases at J, leaving 6 bases unmatched. The DNA for the CDR3 is TGCGCCAGCAGCCAAGGGACTAGCGGGTTTACAGATACGCAGTATTTT. It codes for CASSQGTSGFTDTQYF.

In this sample, this clonotype turned up many times. The rearrangement uses TRBV11-2 and TRBJ2-3; no reliable D call. V lost 4 bases, J lost 2 bases, and 10 bases lay in between. The CDR3 totals 14 residues. Germline assignment: CDR1 SGHAT and CDR2 FQNNGV. CDR3 sequence (DNA): TGTGCCAGCAGCTACGGAAGAGCCACAGATACGCAGTATTTT. Protein sequence: CASSYGRATDTQYF.

The chain combines TRBV20-1 with TRBJ2-5; 8 bases are a match to TRBD1. The CDR3 contains 14 residues. The germline CDR1 and CDR2 sequences are DFQATT and SNEGSKA (reference sequence). Trimming removed 6 bases from V and 3 bases from J; junction bases left unmatched: 9. The CDR3 nucleotides read TGCAGTGCCGCCTCTGACAGGGGAGAAGAGACCCAGTACTTC. This codes for CSAASDRGEETQYF.

Turning to this clonotype: A much bigger clone sits one base away, suggesting this may be a read error. The V call is TRBV6-2 or TRBV6-3, the J call TRBJ2-1; 9 nucleotides match TRBD1. Germline lookup yields CDR1 MNHEY and CDR2 SVGEGT. The V gene end was trimmed by 8 bases and the J gene end by 5 bases; junction bases not matched to a gene: 10. This CDR3 contains 15 residues. In DNA form, the CDR3 reads TGTGCCAGCGGTGAAGCCTGGACAGGGGACAATGAGCAGTTCTTC. Translating it yields CASGEAWTGDNEQFF.

The J gene is TRBJ2-3, the V gene TRBV6-1; maybe TRBD1 (5 bases). The V and J ends lost 6 bases and 4 bases respectively, with 26 bases between them. Germline assignment: CDR1 MNHNS and CDR2 SASEGT. CDR3 length: 18 residues. For the CDR3, the DNA is TGTGCCAGCAGGACTCCAGACTCAGGGTCCCTACTCGCAGATACGCAGTATTTT. Translating it yields CASRTPDSGSLLADTQYF.

The table lists this clonotype with a count of one. An end of the junction differs from the germline gene, which may be a read error. This chain links TRBV20-1 with TRBJ2-1; D is undetermined. The CDR3 totals 11 residues. Germline V gene lookup returns CDR1 DFQATT and CDR2 SNEGSKA (reference sequence). The CDR3 DNA reads TGCAGTTCTAGTCGGTACAATGAGCAGTTCTTC. Its protein is CSSSRYNEQFF.

The sample holds many counts of this clonotype. The V gene is TRBV27, the J gene TRBJ1-2, with D possibly being TRBD1 (6 bases). The germline gives CDR1 MNHEY, CDR2 SMNVEV (reference sequence). The CDR3 runs to 13 residues. V dropped 2 bases and J dropped 4 bases, with 8 bases sitting between them. The CDR3: CASSLRGGYGYTF. The CDR3 DNA reads as TGTGCCAGCAGTTTAAGAGGGGGCTATGGCTACACCTTC.

This clonotype was detected ten times or more. The chain recombines TRBV7-2 with TRBJ2-1, with TRBD2 matching 10 bases. The trim removed 4 bases at V and 6 bases at J, leaving 18 bases unmatched. Germline V gene lookup returns CDR1 SGHTA and CDR2 FQGNSA. The CDR3 sequence is 19 residues long. The CDR3 loop reads CASSSGHSLSGLAINEQFF. The CDR3 DNA is TGTGCCAGCAGCTCGGGCCACAGCCTGTCGGGACTAGCGATCAATGAGCAGTTCTTC.

As for this clonotype: Just one base apart from a much larger clone, this may be a read error. The genes are TRBV5-4 and TRBJ1-2; D might be TRBD1 (5 bases). V lost 3 bases and J lost 7, with 16 bases in between. Germline CDR1 and CDR2: SGHNT and YYREEE (reference sequence). CDR3 length equals 14 residues. CDR3 region: CASSWGSGLGGYTF. CDR3 nucleotide sequence: TGTGCCAGCAGCTGGGGCAGCGGTCTCGGTGGCTACACCTTC.

This chain joins TRBV6-2 or TRBV6-3 and TRBJ2-5; 11 nucleotides agree with TRBD2. The CDR3 totals 15 residues. Losses at the gene ends were 2 bases for V and 6 bases for J; bases not matched to a gene: 5. Germline loops: CDR1 MNHEY, CDR2 SVGEGT. CDR3 loop: CASSYIAGGGKTQYF. The CDR3 DNA sequence: TGTGCCAGCAGTTACATAGCGGGAGGGGGAAAGACCCAGTACTTC.

This clonotype was detected many times. The chain employs TRBV7-9 and TRBJ2-7; TRBD1 agrees at 7 bases. V lost 5 bases to trimming and J lost 4 bases; unmatched junction nucleotides: 8. Per germline, CDR1 SEHNR and CDR2 FQNEAQ (reference sequence). This CDR3 has 14 residues. Here the CDR3 DNA reads TGTGCCAGCAGCACCAGACAGGGAATTTACGAGCAGTACTTC. Protein: CASSTRQGIYEQYF.

Ten or more counts support this clonotype. The chain carries TRBV19 and TRBJ2-2; 7 bases fit TRBD1. The junction had 20 bases not matched to a gene; V was cut back by 10 bases and J by 6 bases. The CDR3 length is 17 residues. Germline V gene data show CDR1 as LNHDA and CDR2 as SQIVND (reference sequence). CDR3 nucleotide sequence: TGTGCCAACCAACCCCCCCCCCGACAGGGCGATCCCGGGGAGCTGTTTTTT. It yields the protein CANQPPPRQGDPGELFF.

This clonotype has only one observation. The chain links TRBV5-1 to TRBJ1-2, with TRBD1 matching over 9 bases. This CDR3 has 14 residues. Germline V gene data show CDR1 as SGHRS and CDR2 as YFSETQ. After removal of 0 bases from V and 5 bases from J, the junction contained 2 bases not matched to a gene. The CDR3 bases are TGCGCCAGCAGCTTGGGGGACAGGGCTTATGGCTACACCTTC. It is translated as CASSLGDRAYGYTF.